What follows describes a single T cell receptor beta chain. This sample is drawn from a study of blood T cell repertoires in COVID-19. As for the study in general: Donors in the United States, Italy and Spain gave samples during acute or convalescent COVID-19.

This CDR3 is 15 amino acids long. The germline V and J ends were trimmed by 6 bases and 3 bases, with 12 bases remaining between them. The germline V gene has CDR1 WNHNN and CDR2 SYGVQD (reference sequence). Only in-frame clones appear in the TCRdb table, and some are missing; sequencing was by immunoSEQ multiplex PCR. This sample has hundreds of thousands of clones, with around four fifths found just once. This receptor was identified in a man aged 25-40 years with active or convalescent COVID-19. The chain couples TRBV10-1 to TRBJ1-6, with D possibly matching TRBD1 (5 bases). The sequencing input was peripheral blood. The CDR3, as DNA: TGCGCCAGCAGCACTTGGGGCCACTATAATTCACCCCTCCACTTT. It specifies CASSTWGHYNSPLHF.